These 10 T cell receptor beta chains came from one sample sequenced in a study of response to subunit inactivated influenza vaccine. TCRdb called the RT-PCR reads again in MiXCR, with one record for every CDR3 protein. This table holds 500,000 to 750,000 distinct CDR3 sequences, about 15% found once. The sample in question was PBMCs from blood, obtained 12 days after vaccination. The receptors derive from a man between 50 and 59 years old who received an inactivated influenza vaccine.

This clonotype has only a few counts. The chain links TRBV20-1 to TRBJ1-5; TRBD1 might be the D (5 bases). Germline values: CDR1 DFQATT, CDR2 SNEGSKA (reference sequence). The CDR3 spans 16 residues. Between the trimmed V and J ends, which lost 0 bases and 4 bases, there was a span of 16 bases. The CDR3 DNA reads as TGCAGTGCTAGAGATCATATCGGGGCAGGGAATCAGCCCCAGCATTTT. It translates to CSARDHIGAGNQPQHF.

The CDR3 bases are TGTGCCAGCAGTTACAGAGGGGAATCAGGGTTAAGCAATGAGCAGTTCTTC. It translates to CASSYRGESGLSNEQFF. The gene calls are TRBV6-5 and TRBJ2-1; D possibly uses TRBD1 or TRBD2 (5 bases each). The V gene's germline CDR1 is MNHEY and CDR2 SVGAGI. The length of the CDR3 is 17 residues. V lost 2 bases and J 6 bases, leaving 20 bases between the germline ends.

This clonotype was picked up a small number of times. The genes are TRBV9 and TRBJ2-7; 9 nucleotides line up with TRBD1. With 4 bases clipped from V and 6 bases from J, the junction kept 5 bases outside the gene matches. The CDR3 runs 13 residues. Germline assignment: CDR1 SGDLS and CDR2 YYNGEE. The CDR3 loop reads CASSPRTGAEQYF. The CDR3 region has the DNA TGTGCCAGCAGCCCCCGGACAGGGGCCGAGCAGTACTTC.

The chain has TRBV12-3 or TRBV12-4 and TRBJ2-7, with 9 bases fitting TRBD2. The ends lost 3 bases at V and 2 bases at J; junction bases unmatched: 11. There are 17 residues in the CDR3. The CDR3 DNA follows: TGTGCCAGCAGTTTTTCCCTAGCGGGGTGGCCTCCCTACGAGCAGTACTTC. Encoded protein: CASSFSLAGWPPYEQYF.

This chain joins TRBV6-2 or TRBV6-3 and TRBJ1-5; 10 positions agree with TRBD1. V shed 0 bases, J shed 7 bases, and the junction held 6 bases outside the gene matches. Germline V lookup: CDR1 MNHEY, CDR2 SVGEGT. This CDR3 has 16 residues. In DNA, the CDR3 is TGTGCCAGCAGTTACTCGGGACAGGGGACGGGGCAGCCCCAGCATTTT. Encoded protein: CASSYSGQGTGQPQHF.

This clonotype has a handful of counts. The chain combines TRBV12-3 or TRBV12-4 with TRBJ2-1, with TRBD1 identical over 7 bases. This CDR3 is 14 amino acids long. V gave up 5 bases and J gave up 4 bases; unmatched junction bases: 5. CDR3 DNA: TGTGCCAGCAGTACAGGGGAAGGTTACAATGAGCAGTTCTTC. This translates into CASSTGEGYNEQFF.

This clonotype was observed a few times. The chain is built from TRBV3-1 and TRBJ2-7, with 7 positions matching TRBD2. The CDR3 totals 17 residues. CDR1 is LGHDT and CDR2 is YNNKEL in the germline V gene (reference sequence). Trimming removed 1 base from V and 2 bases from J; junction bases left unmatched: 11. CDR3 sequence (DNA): TGTGCCAGCAGCCAAGCCCCACTCTCGGGACTACCCTACGAGCAGTACTTC. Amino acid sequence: CASSQAPLSGLPYEQYF.

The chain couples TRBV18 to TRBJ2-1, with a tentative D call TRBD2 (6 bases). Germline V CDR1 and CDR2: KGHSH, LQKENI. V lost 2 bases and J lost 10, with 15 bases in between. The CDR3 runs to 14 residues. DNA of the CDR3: TGTGCCAGCTCACCAAACACGGGGGTGGACGAGCAGTTCTTC. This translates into CASSPNTGVDEQFF. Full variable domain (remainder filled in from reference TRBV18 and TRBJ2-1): NAGVMQNPRHLVRRRGQEARLRCSPMKGHSHVYWYRQLPEEGLKFMVYLQKENIIDESGMPKERFSAEFPKEGPSILRIQQVVRGDSAAYFCASSPNTGVDEQFFGPGTRLTVL.

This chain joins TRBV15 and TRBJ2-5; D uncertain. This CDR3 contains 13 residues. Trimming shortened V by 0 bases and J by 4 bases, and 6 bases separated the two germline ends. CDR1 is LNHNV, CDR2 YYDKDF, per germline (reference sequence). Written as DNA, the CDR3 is TGTGCCACCAGCAGAGAACGGCCAGAGACCCAGTACTTC. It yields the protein CATSRERPETQYF.

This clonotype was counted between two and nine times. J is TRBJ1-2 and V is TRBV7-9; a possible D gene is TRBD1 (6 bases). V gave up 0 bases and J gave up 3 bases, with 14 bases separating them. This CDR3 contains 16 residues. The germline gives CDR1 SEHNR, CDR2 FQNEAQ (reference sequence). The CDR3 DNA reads TGTGCCAGCAGCTTAGCAGTCAGGGGCGTCGACTATGGCTACACCTTC. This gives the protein CASSLAVRGVDYGYTF. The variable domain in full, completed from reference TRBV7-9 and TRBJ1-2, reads DTGVSQNPRHKITKRGQNVTFRCDPISEHNRLYWYRQTLGQGPEFLTYFQNEAQLEKSRLLSDRFSAERPKGSFSTLEIQRTEQGDSAMYLCASSLAVRGVDYGYTFGSGTRLTVV.